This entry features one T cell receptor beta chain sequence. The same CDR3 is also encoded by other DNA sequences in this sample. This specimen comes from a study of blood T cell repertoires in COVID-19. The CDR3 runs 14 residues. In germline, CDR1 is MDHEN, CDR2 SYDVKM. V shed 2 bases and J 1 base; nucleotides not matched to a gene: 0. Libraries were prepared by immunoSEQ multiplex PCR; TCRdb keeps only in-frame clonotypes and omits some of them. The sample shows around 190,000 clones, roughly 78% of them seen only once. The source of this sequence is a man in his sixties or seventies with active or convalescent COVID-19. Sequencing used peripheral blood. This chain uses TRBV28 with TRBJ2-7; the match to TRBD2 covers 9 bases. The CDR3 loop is CASSLAGGSYEQYF. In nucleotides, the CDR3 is TGTGCCAGCAGTTTAGCGGGGGGGTCCTACGAGCAGTACTTC.